The source of this T cell receptor (beta chain) is a study of beta chain features in type 1 diabetes. Study in general: Sorted cell examination encompassed roughly 98,000,000 cells across all samples.

Overall study findings and caveats: Compared with healthy donors, patients appeared to share more similar naive, central memory and regulatory TCRB repertoires. TCRB rearrangement may or may not be influenced by HLA type; here this remained unresolved. Moderate yet significant TCRB CDR3 shortening was seen in Type 1 diabetes patients in all four CD4+ subsets.

The germline gives CDR1 SQVTM, CDR2 ANQGSEA. V was pared by 4 bases and J by 3 bases, with 7 bases between. CDR3 length equals 13 residues. What was sequenced were expressed TCRB transcripts, since all of the isolated RNA had been reverse transcribed. TCRdb's copy holds only in-frame clones and misses some; the assay was immunoSEQ multiplex PCR. The table records over 150,000 clones, about 9.3% of them present only once. This clone was counted at least ten times. What it binds is not known. The TCR sequence derives from a man under 40 with type 1 diabetes. This sequence joins TRBV29-1 and TRBJ2-6; tentatively, D is TRBD2 (5 bases). Material for sequencing was central memory CD4+ T cells from blood. The CDR3 bases are TGCAGCGTTGTGGGGAGTGGGGCCAACGTCCTGACTTTC. Translated: CSVVGSGANVLTF.